This T cell receptor (beta chain) originates from a study of beta chain features in type 1 diabetes. Findings of the study overall: Moderate yet significant TCRB CDR3 shortening was seen in Type 1 diabetes patients in all four CD4+ subsets.

Concerning this clone: The antigen is not known.

The CDR3 sequence is 11 residues long. CDR1 and CDR2 from the germline V gene are SQVTM and ANQGSEA. With 3 bases removed from V and 7 bases from J, the gap between germline ends came to 9 bases. Of the isolated RNA, all was reverse transcribed, and so the sequenced material was expressed TCRB transcripts. Libraries were prepared by immunoSEQ multiplex PCR; TCRdb keeps only in-frame clonotypes and omits some of them. The sample has 630,000 or so clones, 11% to 15% seen once. Sequencing input: naive CD4+ T cells from blood. The sequence was obtained from a young man with type 1 diabetes. The chain employs TRBV29-1 and TRBJ1-1; D ambiguous. The CDR3 sequence: CSVDNGLEAFF. CDR3 nucleotide sequence: TGCAGCGTTGATAATGGTCTTGAAGCTTTCTTT.